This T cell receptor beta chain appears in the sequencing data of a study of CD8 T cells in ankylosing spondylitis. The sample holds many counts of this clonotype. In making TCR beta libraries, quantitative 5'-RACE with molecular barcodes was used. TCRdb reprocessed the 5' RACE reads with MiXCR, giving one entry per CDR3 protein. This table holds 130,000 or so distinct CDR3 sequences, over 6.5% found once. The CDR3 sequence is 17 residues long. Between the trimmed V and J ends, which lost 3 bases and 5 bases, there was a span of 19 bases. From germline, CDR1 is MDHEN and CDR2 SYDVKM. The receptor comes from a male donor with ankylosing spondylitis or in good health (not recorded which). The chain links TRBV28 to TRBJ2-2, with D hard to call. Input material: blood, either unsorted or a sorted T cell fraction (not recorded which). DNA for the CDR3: TGTGCCAGCAGTTTTTCCTACCTGATGCCTAAGACCGGGGAGCTGTTTTTT. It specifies CASSFSYLMPKTGELFF.